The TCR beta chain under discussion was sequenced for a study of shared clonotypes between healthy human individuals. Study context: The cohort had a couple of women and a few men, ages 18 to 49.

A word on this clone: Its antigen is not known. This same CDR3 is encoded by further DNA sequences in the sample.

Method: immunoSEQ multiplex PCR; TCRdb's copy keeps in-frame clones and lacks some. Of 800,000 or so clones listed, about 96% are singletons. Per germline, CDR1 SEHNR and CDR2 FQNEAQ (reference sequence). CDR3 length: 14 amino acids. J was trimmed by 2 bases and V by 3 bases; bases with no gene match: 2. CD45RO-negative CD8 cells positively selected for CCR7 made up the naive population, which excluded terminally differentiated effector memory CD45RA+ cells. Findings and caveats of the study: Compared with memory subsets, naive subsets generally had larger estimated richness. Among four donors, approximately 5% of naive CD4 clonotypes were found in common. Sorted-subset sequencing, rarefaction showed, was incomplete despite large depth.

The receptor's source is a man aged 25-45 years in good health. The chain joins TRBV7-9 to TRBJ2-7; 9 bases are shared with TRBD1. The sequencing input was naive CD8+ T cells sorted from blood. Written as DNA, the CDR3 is TGTGCCAGCAGCTTCCGGGACAGGGCCTACGAGCAGTACTTC. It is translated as CASSFRDRAYEQYF.